This T cell receptor beta chain was sequenced for a study of blood T cell repertoires in COVID-19. This clone was detected only once. Profiling relied on immunoSEQ multiplex PCR, and the TCRdb table lists in-frame clones only, not all of them. This sample has under 200,000 clones, with about 74% found just once. V was pared by 5 bases and J by 10 bases, with 11 bases of the junction left unmatched. This CDR3 region has 15 residues. The germline gives CDR1 SGHTA, CDR2 FQGNSA. The chain joins TRBV7-2 to TRBJ2-1; 10 bases line up with TRBD2. The sequencing sample was made of peripheral blood. The sequence came from a man in his 60s with acute or convalescent COVID-19. In nucleotides, the CDR3 is TGTGCCAGCAGCCCGAGTAGCGGGGGGCACCGAGAGCAGTTCTTC. Translation gives CASSPSSGGHREQFF.